Below, 4 T cell receptor beta chains from the same sample are listed, as sequenced in a study of T cells in women clearing cervical HPV infection. Libraries were prepared by immunoSEQ multiplex PCR; TCRdb keeps only in-frame clonotypes and omits some of them. The sample data list under 25,000 clones. The specimen was blood buffy coat. Source of these receptors: a woman between 18 and 69 years old with a cervical HPV16 infection that either progressed to CIN3+ or cleared (not recorded which).

Remarks on this clone: Read coverage stops 3 residues before the CDR3 terminus; the germline J gene supplies the remainder. V usage is TRBV30 and J usage is TRBJ1-2; 9 bases align to TRBD1. This CDR3 comprises 14 residues. Germline V gives CDR1 GTSNPN, CDR2 SVGIG (reference sequence). The CDR3 DNA, read in part, is TGTGCCTGGAAGACCGGGACAGGGTTGCTCGGC. Amino acids: CAWKTGTGLLG. The full CDR3 protein reads CAWKTGTGLLGYTF.

Note on this clone: The missing CDR3 end, 3 residues past where the read stops, is filled in from the germline J gene. V and J are TRBV23-1 and TRBJ1-2, with D possibly matching TRBD1 (5 bases). TRBV23-1 is an ORF, with its function uncertain. The CDR3 totals 14 residues. V lost 4 bases to trimming and J lost 3 bases, with 12 bases between them. CDR3 bases read: TGCGCCAGCAGTCTCCCGGGGACTCACTATGGC. Residues: CASSLPGTHYG. The whole CDR3 region reads CASSLPGTHYGYTF.

The sequenced part of the CDR3 DNA is TGTGCCTGGAGTAGAACCTACAATCAGCCC. Translating it yields CAWSRTYNQP. The full CDR3 sequence reads CAWSRTYNQPQHF. The chain employs TRBV30 and TRBJ1-5; unclear D gene. The CDR3 is cut off 3 residues early in the read; its end comes from the germline J gene. The germline CDR1 and CDR2 sequences are GTSNPN and SVGIG (reference sequence). The CDR3 has 13 amino acids. Trimming removed 2 bases from V and 3 bases from J, with 8 bases in between. The variable domain in full, with the rest retrieved from reference TRBV30 and TRBJ1-5, is SQTIHQWPATLVQPVGSPLSLECTVEGTSNPNLYWYRQAAGRGLQLLFYSVGIGQISSEVPQNLSASRPQDRQFILSSKKLLLSDSGFYLCAWSRTYNQPQHFGDGTRLSIL.

To note about this clone: Read data end 3 residues before the CDR3 end; the end is taken from the germline J gene. The chain combines TRBV6-1 with TRBJ2-1; 8 positions agree with TRBD2. Trimming cost V 0 bases and J 4 bases; bases outside gene matches: 5. From germline, CDR1 is MNHNS and CDR2 SASEGT. The CDR3 extends over 16 amino acids. The sequenced CDR3 bases are TGTGCCAGCAGTGAAGCATCGGGGGGGCTGTACAATGAG. The encoded protein is CASSEASGGLYNE. The complete CDR3 sequence is CASSEASGGLYNEQFF.